The clone carrying this T cell receptor (beta chain) occurred once. What it recognizes is unknown. RNA transcripts gave rise to amplified TCR beta CDR3 regions. An initial round of RT-PCR targeting the TCR CDR3 relied on the HTBI primer set. TCRdb re-called the multiplex PCR reads through MiXCR, storing one row per CDR3 protein. The repertoire holds around 520,000 distinct CDR3 sequences, with approximately 15% as singletons. With a duration under 2 months, the hyperthyroidism was newly diagnosed in patients aged 18 to 65. The sample comes from a study of T cells in Graves' hyperthyroidism and ophthalmopathy. Broader study findings: The model foresaw ophthalmopathy a median around 6 months prior to onset.

CDR3 length equals 16 residues. Per germline, CDR1 MGHRA and CDR2 YSYEKL. V was pared by 0 bases and J by 3 bases, with 6 bases of the junction left unmatched. The sequenced sample was blood. This receptor was identified in a woman aged 35 to 49 with Graves' hyperthyroidism. This sequence joins TRBV4-1 and TRBJ2-3; 7 bases line up with TRBD2. The CDR3 region is CASSQDRGLKTDTQYF. The CDR3 DNA sequence: TGCGCCAGCAGCCAAGATCGGGGACTAAAGACAGATACGCAGTATTTT.